This T cell receptor beta chain was observed in a study of blood T cells in healthy people across ages. The germline V gene has CDR1 SEHNR and CDR2 FQNEAQ (reference sequence). CDR3 length: 16 residues. Study-level points and caveats: TCR beta diversity per million T cells fell roughly linearly with age.

This clonotype was found a few times. The antigen is undetermined. The donors, all healthy, were Caucasians living in Russia, aged about 6 to 100. Then a second PCR, running roughly 7 to 11 cycles, was carried out with a sample-barcoded 5' primer and a J-beta primer mix. Samples each returned at least 3 million CDR3-containing paired-end reads. One entry per CDR3 protein results from TCRdb running MiXCR on the 5' RACE reads. The top ten clones hold roughly 30% of a sample with approximately 670,000 distinct CDR3 sequences, roughly two fifths of them seen once. This rearrangement joins TRBV7-9 to TRBJ2-7; the match to TRBD1 covers 10 bases. The last part of the DNA fits TRBJ2-5 better; the J call may be wrong. The receptor comes from a man aged 80 or over in good health. The sample consisted of blood. The CDR3 DNA sequence: TGTGCCAGCAACGAGGCGGGGACAGGGGTTAGTGTGACCCAGTACTTC. It yields the protein CASNEAGTGVSVTQYF.